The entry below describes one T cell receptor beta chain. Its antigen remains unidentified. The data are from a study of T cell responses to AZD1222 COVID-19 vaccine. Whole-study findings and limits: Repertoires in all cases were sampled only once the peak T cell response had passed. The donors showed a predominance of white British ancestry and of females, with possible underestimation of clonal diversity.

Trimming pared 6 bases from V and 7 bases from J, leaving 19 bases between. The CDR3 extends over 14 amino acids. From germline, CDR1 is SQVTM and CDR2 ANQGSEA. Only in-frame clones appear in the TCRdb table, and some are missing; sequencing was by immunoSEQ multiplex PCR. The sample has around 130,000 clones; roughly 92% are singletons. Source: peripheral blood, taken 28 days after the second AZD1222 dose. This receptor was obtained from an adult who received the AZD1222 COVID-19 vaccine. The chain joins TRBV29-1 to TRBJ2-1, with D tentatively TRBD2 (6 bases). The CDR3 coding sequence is TGCAGCGTCGCTGGGAGACTAGTTTTGAATGAGCAGTTCTTC. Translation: CSVAGRLVLNEQFF.